This T cell receptor (beta chain) emerged from a study of blood T cells in healthy people across ages. The donors, all healthy, were Caucasians living in Russia, aged about 6 to 90. With a J-beta primer mix and a sample-barcoded 5' primer, a second PCR ran roughly 7 to 11 cycles. Each cDNA molecule was tagged by a template-switch adaptor that had 12 random nucleotides. The yield of each sample was at least 2.5 million CDR3-containing paired-end reads. TCRdb passed the 5' RACE reads through MiXCR, listing each CDR3 protein once. The sample records about 780,000 distinct CDR3 sequences, around 50% being singletons. About this clonotype: Its antigen remains unidentified.

Notes on the study in general: Diversity was higher, and naive CD4+ cells more numerous, in long-lived donors than in aged donors.

The V and J ends lost 3 bases and 8 bases respectively, with 17 bases between them. This CDR3 has 15 amino acids. Germline V gives CDR1 SGHTA, CDR2 FQGNSA. V usage is TRBV7-2 and J usage is TRBJ2-1, with TRBD2 as a possible D gene (6 bases). The clonotype comes from a man older than 75 in good health. The sample comprised blood. The CDR3 reads CASSFSRESGYEQFF. DNA for the CDR3: TGTGCCAGCAGCTTTTCGAGGGAGAGCGGGTATGAGCAGTTCTTC. Filled out from reference TRBV7-2 and TRBJ2-1, the complete variable domain reads GAGVSQSPSNKVTEKGKDVELRCDPISGHTALYWYRQSLGQGLEFLIYFQGNSAPDKSGLPSDRFSAERTGGSVSTLTIQRTQQEDSAVYLCASSFSRESGYEQFFGPGTRLTVL.